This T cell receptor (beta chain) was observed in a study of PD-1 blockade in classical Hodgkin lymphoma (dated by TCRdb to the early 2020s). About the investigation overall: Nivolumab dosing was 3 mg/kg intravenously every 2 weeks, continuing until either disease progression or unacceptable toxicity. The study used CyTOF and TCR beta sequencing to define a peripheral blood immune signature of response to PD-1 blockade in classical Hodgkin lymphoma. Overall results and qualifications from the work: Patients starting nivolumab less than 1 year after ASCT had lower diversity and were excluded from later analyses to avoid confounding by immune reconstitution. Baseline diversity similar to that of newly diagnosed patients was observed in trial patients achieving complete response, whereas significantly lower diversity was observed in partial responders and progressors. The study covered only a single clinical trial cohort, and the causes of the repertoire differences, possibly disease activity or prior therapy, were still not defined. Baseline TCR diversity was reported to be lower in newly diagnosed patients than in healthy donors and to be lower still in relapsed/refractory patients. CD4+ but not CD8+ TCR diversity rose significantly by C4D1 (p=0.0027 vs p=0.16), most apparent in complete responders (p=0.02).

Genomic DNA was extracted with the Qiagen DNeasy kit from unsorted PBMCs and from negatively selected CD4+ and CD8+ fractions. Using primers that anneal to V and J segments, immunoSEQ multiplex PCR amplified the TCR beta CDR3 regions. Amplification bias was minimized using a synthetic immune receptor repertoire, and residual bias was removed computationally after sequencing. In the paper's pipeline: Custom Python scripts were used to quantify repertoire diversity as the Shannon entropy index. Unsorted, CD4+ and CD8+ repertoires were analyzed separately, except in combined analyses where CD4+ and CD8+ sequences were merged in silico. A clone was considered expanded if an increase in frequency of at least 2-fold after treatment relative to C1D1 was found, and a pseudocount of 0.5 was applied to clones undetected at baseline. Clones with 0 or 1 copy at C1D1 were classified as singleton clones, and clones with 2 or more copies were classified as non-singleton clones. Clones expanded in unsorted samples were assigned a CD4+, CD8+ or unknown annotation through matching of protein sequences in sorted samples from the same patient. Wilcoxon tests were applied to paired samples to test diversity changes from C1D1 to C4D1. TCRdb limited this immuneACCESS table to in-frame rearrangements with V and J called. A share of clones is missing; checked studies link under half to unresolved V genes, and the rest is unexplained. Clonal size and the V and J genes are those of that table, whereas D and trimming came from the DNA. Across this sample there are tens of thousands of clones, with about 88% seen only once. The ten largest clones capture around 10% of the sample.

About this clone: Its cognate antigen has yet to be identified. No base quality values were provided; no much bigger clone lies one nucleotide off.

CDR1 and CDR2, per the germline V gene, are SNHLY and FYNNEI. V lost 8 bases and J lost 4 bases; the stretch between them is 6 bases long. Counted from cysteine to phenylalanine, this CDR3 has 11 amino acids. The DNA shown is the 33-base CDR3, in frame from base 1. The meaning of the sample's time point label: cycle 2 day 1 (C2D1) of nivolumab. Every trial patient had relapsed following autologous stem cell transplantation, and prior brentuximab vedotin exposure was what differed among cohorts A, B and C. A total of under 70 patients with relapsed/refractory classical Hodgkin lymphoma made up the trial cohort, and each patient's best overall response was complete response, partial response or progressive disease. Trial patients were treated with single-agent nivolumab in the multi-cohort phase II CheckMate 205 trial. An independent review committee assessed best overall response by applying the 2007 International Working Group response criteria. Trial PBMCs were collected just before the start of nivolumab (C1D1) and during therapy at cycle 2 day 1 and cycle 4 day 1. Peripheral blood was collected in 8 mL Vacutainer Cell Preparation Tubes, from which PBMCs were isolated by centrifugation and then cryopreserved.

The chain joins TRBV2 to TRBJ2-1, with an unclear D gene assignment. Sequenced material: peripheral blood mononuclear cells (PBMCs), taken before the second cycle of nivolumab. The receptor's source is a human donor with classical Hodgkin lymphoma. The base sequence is TGTGCCAGCGGGATTTACAATGAGCAGTTCTTC. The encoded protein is CASGIYNEQFF.